The 23 T cell receptor beta chains reported below all come from one sample, sequenced in a study of response to subunit inactivated influenza vaccine. TCRdb fed the RT-PCR reads into MiXCR, producing one record per CDR3 protein. Of some 850,000 distinct CDR3 sequences detected, 18% appear once; the ten largest clones hold roughly 10%. The sequenced sample was PBMCs from blood, obtained approximately 5 days after vaccination. The receptor set was obtained from a man aged 45-60 years who received an inactivated influenza vaccine.

This clonotype appeared many times. This chain joins TRBV12-3 or TRBV12-4 and TRBJ1-4; TRBD1 matches 8 bases. This CDR3 comprises 15 residues. V gave up 4 bases and J gave up 10 bases; unmatched junction bases: 11. CDR3 amino acids: CASSSQGAALGKLFF. In DNA form, the CDR3 reads TGTGCCAGCAGTTCTCAGGGGGCCGCGTTGGGAAAACTGTTTTTT.

This clonotype has a count of ten or more. V usage is TRBV4-3 and J usage is TRBJ2-7, with TRBD2 matching over 11 bases. The CDR3 extends over 16 amino acids. The J segment lost 4 bases and the V segment lost 0 bases, leaving 5 bases of the junction unmatched. CDR1 LGHNA and CDR2 YSLEER come from the germline V gene. The CDR3 here is CASSQDISGGGYEQYF. In DNA, the CDR3 is TGCGCCAGCAGCCAAGATATTAGCGGGGGGGGTTACGAGCAGTACTTC.

This clonotype has only a few counts. V is TRBV7-2 and J is TRBJ1-2, with D uncertain. The CDR3 runs to 15 residues. Germline V gene data show CDR1 as SGHTA and CDR2 as FQGNSA. V was pared by 0 bases and J by 4 bases, with 12 bases between. In nucleotides, the CDR3 is TGTGCCAGCAGCTTAGCTAGGCGGCAAACCTATGGCTACACCTTC. Translating it yields CASSLARRQTYGYTF.

This chain uses TRBV20-1 with TRBJ1-2, with 9 positions matching TRBD1. This CDR3 region has 13 residues. J gave up 4 bases and V 3 bases, and 3 bases lay outside the gene matches. CDR1 and CDR2 (germline): DFQATT, SNEGSKA (reference sequence). Written as DNA, the CDR3 is TGCAGTGCTAGTACAGGGGGCATCTATGGCTACACCTTC. As protein: CSASTGGIYGYTF.

The chain carries TRBV20-1 and TRBJ2-1; no definite D call. The V and J ends lost 3 bases and 13 bases respectively, with 22 bases between them. The CDR3 runs to 14 residues. The germline CDR1 and CDR2 sequences are DFQATT and SNEGSKA (reference sequence). CDR3 residues: CSASSPLHALDQFF. The CDR3, as DNA: TGCAGTGCTAGTTCCCCCCTACACGCTCTCGATCAGTTCTTC.

The chain is built from TRBV24-1 and TRBJ1-1; D unresolved. V lost 1 base and J 0 bases, leaving 14 bases between the germline ends. The germline V gene encodes CDR1 KGHDR and CDR2 SFDVKD. This CDR3 comprises 17 residues. CDR3 bases: TGTGCCACCAGTGATTTCGTCGATAAGCGAATGAACACTGAAGCTTTCTTT. It yields the protein CATSDFVDKRMNTEAFF.

This clonotype was seen many times. This chain connects TRBV7-2 to TRBJ2-3, with 7 bases fitting TRBD2. The V gene end was trimmed by 5 bases and the J gene end by 2 bases; junction bases not matched to a gene: 10. CDR1 and CDR2 from the germline V gene are SGHTA and FQGNSA. This CDR3 region has 16 residues. The CDR3 region has the DNA TGTGCCAGCAGCCGGAGACTAGCAGGGTTCACAGATACGCAGTATTTT. It encodes CASSRRLAGFTDTQYF.

This clonotype was counted many times. CDR3: CSASRSNQPQHF. The CDR3 bases are TGCAGTGCTAGTAGGAGCAATCAGCCCCAGCATTTT. The chain carries TRBV20-1 and TRBJ1-5; D gene ambiguous. Germline CDR1 is DFQATT and CDR2 is SNEGSKA (reference sequence). The CDR3 runs 12 residues. The V end was cut by 3 bases, the J end by 1 base, with 4 bases between.

This clonotype appeared a single time. The junction shows a germline mismatch at one end, possibly a read error. The V gene is TRBV3-1, the J gene TRBJ2-7; D gene ambiguous. Germline CDR1 is LGHDT and CDR2 is YNNKEL (reference sequence). The CDR3 totals 12 residues. The CDR3 region is CVSSQVGREQYF. The CDR3 nucleotides are TGTGTCAGCAGCCAAGTGGGTCGCGAGCAGTACTTC.

The table lists this clonotype with many counts. The chain joins TRBV20-1 to TRBJ1-5; no clear D. Trimming left V 4 bases short and J 4 bases short, with 5 bases between. The germline V gene has CDR1 DFQATT and CDR2 SNEGSKA (reference sequence). The CDR3 extends over 11 amino acids. In DNA, the CDR3 is TGCAGTGCTACCAATAATCAGCCCCAGCATTTT. As protein: CSATNNQPQHF.

The J gene is TRBJ2-5, the V gene TRBV12-3 or TRBV12-4; TRBD2 agrees at 11 bases. The junction had 9 bases not matched to a gene; V was cut back by 3 bases and J by 9 bases. The CDR3 totals 15 residues. The CDR3 protein is CASSFSASGGKAQYF. DNA for the CDR3: TGTGCCAGCAGTTTCTCGGCTAGCGGGGGGAAGGCCCAGTACTTC.

J is TRBJ2-7 and V is TRBV20-1; D is undetermined. CDR1 and CDR2 (germline): DFQATT, SNEGSKA (reference sequence). The CDR3 consists of 14 residues. Trimming removed 3 bases at V and 0 bases at J, with 12 bases between. For the CDR3, the DNA is TGCAGTGCTAGCCCCCAGCTGAGCTCCTACGAGCAGTACTTC. Protein: CSASPQLSSYEQYF.

CDR3 nucleotides: TGTGCCAGCTCACCACCCGGGACAGTTCAAAGTGGCTACACCTTC. It yields the protein CASSPPGTVQSGYTF. The V call is TRBV18, the J call TRBJ1-2; 7 bases agree with TRBD1. This CDR3 spans 15 amino acids. Germline trimming cut 0 bases from V and 7 bases from J; bases unmatched to any gene: 8. Germline CDR1 and CDR2: KGHSH and LQKENI.

The chain joins TRBV5-1 to TRBJ2-7, with no clear D. V gave up 4 bases and J gave up 2 bases, with 13 bases separating them. The germline V gene has CDR1 SGHRS and CDR2 YFSETQ. This CDR3 is built from 14 residues. The CDR3 DNA follows: TGCGCCAGCAGCCCTTCCGCCGGAGCCTACGAGCAGTACTTC. This sequence encodes CASSPSAGAYEQYF.

The genes are TRBV20-1 and TRBJ2-1; possibly TRBD1 for D (5 bases). Trimming removed 1 base at V and 4 bases at J, with 14 bases between. In germline, CDR1 is DFQATT, CDR2 SNEGSKA (reference sequence). The CDR3 contains 15 residues. CDR3 protein: CSARADNPQYNEQFF. Here the CDR3 DNA reads TGCAGTGCTAGAGCGGACAACCCGCAGTACAATGAGCAGTTCTTC.

This clonotype came up a few times. The chain links TRBV12-3 or TRBV12-4 to TRBJ2-5; D gene uncertain. The CDR3 is made up of 13 amino acids. Trimming removed 3 bases at V and 2 bases at J, with 7 bases between. The CDR3 DNA follows: TGTGCCAGCAGTTTTACACTGCAAGAGACCCAGTACTTC. It yields the protein CASSFTLQETQYF.

The rearrangement uses TRBV6-2 or TRBV6-3 and TRBJ2-5; 7 nucleotides align to TRBD2. The V gene's germline CDR1 is MNHEY and CDR2 SVGEGT. The J segment lost 1 base and the V segment lost 6 bases, leaving 8 bases of the junction unmatched. The CDR3 extends over 15 amino acids. CDR3 protein: CASSPPTSFQETQYF. The CDR3 coding sequence is TGTGCCAGCAGCCCTCCGACTAGCTTCCAAGAGACCCAGTACTTC.

This clonotype was detected only a few times. The genes are TRBV6-1 and TRBJ2-7; D gene unclear. V was clipped by 6 bases and J by 6 bases, with 21 bases between them. This CDR3 region has 15 residues. Germline CDR1 reads MNHNS; CDR2 reads SASEGT. The DNA of the CDR3 is TGTGCCAGCAGCCAACATGGACGAGGAATGGGCGAGCAGTACTTC. Translating it yields CASSQHGRGMGEQYF.

This clonotype was recorded at least ten times. CDR3 nucleotide sequence: TGCGCCAGCAGCCCCAGACTAGCCGACGAGCAGTACTTC. Amino acids: CASSPRLADEQYF. The rearrangement uses TRBV4-3 and TRBJ2-7; 7 bases fit TRBD2. V shed 4 bases, J shed 5 bases, and the junction held 5 bases outside the gene matches. In germline, CDR1 is LGHNA, CDR2 YSLEER. The CDR3 contains 13 residues.

The chain employs TRBV5-1 and TRBJ2-5, with 7 bases fitting TRBD2. V was clipped by 0 bases and J by 1 base; unmatched bases: 9. Germline lookup yields CDR1 SGHRS and CDR2 YFSETQ. The CDR3 is 17 amino acids. CDR3 in amino acids: CASSLARGGRAQETQYF. As DNA, the CDR3 is TGCGCCAGCAGCTTGGCTCGCGGCGGGAGAGCCCAAGAGACCCAGTACTTC.

This sequence joins TRBV20-1 and TRBJ1-1, with D perhaps TRBD1 (5 bases). V was cut by 6 bases and J by 4 bases, with 15 bases left in between. The CDR3 is 13 amino acids. The germline V gene encodes CDR1 DFQATT and CDR2 SNEGSKA (reference sequence). CDR3 sequence reads: CSARRGVSTEAFF. DNA of the CDR3: TGCAGTGCCAGACGGGGGGTGAGCACTGAAGCTTTCTTT.

This clonotype has a handful of counts. The gene calls are TRBV5-1 and TRBJ2-5; 7 nucleotides agree with TRBD2. The CDR3 length is 16 residues. Germline CDR1 and CDR2: SGHRS and YFSETQ. J was trimmed by 2 bases and V by 1 base; bases with no gene match: 8. The CDR3 DNA is TGCGCCAGCAGCTTGTACCGGAGCGGGATACAAGAGACCCAGTACTTC. This gives the protein CASSLYRSGIQETQYF.

The rearrangement uses TRBV20-1 and TRBJ1-1; D is perhaps TRBD1 (6 bases). The CDR3 loop spans 8 amino acids. Germline V gives CDR1 DFQATT, CDR2 SNEGSKA (reference sequence). CDR3 nucleotide sequence: TGCAGGGGGGCACGGGCTTTCTTT. Amino acid sequence: CRGARAFF.